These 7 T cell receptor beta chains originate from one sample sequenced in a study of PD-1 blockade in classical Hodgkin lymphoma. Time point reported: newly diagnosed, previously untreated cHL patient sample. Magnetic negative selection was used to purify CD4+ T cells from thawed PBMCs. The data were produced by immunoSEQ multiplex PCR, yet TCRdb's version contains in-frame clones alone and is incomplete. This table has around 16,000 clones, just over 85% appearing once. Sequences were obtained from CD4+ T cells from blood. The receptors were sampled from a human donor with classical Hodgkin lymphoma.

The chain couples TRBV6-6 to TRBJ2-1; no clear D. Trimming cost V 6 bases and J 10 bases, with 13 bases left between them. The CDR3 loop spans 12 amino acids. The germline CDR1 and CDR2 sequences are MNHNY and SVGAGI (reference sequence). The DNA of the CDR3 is TGTGCCAGCAGGGGAACGTCAAAAGAGCAGTTCTTC. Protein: CASRGTSKEQFF.

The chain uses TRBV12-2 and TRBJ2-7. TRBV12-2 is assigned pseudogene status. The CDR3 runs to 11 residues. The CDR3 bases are TGTGCAAGTCGCCCGTGGGACGAGCAGTACTTC. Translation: CASRPWDEQYF.

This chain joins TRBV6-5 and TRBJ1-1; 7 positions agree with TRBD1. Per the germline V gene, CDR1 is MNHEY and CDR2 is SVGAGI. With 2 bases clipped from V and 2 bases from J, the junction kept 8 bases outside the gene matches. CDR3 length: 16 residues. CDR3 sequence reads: CASSYTGQALNTEAFF. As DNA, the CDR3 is TGTGCCAGCAGTTACACAGGACAGGCGCTTAACACTGAAGCTTTCTTT.

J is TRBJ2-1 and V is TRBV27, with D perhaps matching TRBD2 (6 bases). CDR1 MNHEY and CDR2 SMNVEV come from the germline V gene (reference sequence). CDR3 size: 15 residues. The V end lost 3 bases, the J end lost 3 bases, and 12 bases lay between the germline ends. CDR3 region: CASSFRAGHYNEQFF. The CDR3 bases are TGTGCCAGCAGTTTTAGAGCGGGCCACTACAATGAGCAGTTCTTC.

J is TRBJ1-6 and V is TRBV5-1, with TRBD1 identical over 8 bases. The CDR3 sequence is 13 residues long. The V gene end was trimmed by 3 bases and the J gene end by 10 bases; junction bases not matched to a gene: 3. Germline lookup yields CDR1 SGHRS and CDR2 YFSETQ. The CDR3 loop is CASSSSGGSPLHF. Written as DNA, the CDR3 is TGCGCCAGCAGCTCGTCAGGGGGCTCACCCCTCCACTTT.

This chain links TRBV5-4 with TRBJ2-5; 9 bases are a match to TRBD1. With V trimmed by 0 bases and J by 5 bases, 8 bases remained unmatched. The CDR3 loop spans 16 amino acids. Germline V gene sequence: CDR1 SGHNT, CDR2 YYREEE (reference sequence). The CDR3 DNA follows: TGTGCCAGCAGCTTGGACAGGGGGCGCCACGGGGAGACCCAGTACTTC. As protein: CASSLDRGRHGETQYF.

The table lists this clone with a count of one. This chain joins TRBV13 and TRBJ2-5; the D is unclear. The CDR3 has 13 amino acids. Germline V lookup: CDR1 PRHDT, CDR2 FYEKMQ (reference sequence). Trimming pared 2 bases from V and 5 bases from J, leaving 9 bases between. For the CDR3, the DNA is TGTGCCAGCAGCTTAAAGGCCCAGGAGACCCAGTACTTC. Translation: CASSLKAQETQYF.